The clone carrying this TCR beta chain has a count of ten or more. What it binds is unknown. This entry belongs to a study of blood T cells in healthy people across ages. V lost 2 bases and J 3 bases, leaving 11 bases between the germline ends. Germline CDR1 and CDR2: GTSNPN and SVGIG (reference sequence). CDR3 length: 13 amino acids. Study findings and constraints: When one million T cells were used, diversity estimates were thought to be underestimates.

Primed by a sample-barcoded 5' primer and a J-beta primer mix, a second PCR proceeded for about 6 to 12 cycles. MiXCR, run by TCRdb on the 5' RACE reads, gives a single entry per CDR3 protein. In the table there are roughly 1,700,000 distinct CDR3 sequences, 28% of which are singletons. This chain uses TRBV30 with TRBJ2-7; D may be TRBD1 (5 bases). Sequencing was performed on blood. This TCR derives from a woman in her twenties or thirties in good health. The CDR3 nucleotides are TGTGCCTGGAGTAATGGACATAACTACGAGCAGTACTTC. It encodes CAWSNGHNYEQYF.